The 28 T cell receptor beta chains below come from one sample, sequenced in a study of beta chain features in type 1 diabetes. Study conclusions and caveats: Shorter TCRB CDR3s, moderately but significantly so, were found in Type 1 diabetes patients in all four CD4+ subsets.

Antigens of these TCRs are unknown. Sequencing targeted expressed TCRB transcripts, as all isolated RNA had been reverse transcribed. Repertoires were generated with immunoSEQ multiplex PCR, while TCRdb's copy carries only in-frame clones and drops some. There are some 660,000 clones in the sample; 11% to 15% occur only once, and 0.04% lies in the top ten. Sequencing was carried out using naive CD4+ T cells from blood. The source of these receptors is a man aged 18 to 35 with type 1 diabetes.

The genes are TRBV5-1 and TRBJ2-7; a weak D match, TRBD2 (5 bases). This CDR3 is 13 amino acids long. Trimming pared 5 bases from V and 4 bases from J, leaving 13 bases between. The germline CDR1 and CDR2 sequences are SGHRS and YFSETQ. The CDR3 DNA follows: TGCGCCAGCAGGGAGGAGAACCGATACGAGCAGTACTTC. Its protein is CASREENRYEQYF. Full variable domain (missing parts from reference TRBV5-1 and TRBJ2-7): KAGVTQTPRYLIKTRGQQVTLSCSPISGHRSVSWYQQTPGQGLQFLFEYFSETQRNKGNFPGRFSGRQFSNSRSEMNVSTLELGDSALYLCASREENRYEQYFGPGTRLTVT.

The J gene is TRBJ2-3, the V gene TRBV25-1, with 11 bases identical to TRBD2. J gave up 1 base and V 0 bases, and 3 bases lay outside the gene matches. Germline V gene data show CDR1 as MGHDK and CDR2 as SYGVNS. CDR3 size: 17 residues. DNA for the CDR3: TGTGCCAGCAGTGAATACCTGGGACTAGCGGGCACAGATACGCAGTATTTT. This gives the protein CASSEYLGLAGTDTQYF. Full variable domain (rest looked up from reference TRBV25-1 and TRBJ2-3): EADIYQTPRYLVIGTGKKITLECSQTMGHDKMYWYQQDPGMELHLIHYSYGVNSTEKGDLSSESTVSRIRTEHFPLTLESARPSHTSQYLCASSEYLGLAGTDTQYFGPGTRLTVL.

The chain carries TRBV14 and TRBJ2-3; the match to TRBD2 covers 8 bases. The CDR3 contains 18 residues. The V segment lost 2 bases and the J segment 0 bases; nucleotides outside the gene matches: 10. Germline assignment: CDR1 SGHDN and CDR2 FVKESK. The CDR3 protein is CASSQFEGSGVSTDTQYF. The CDR3 DNA sequence: TGTGCCAGCAGCCAATTCGAGGGTAGCGGGGTGAGCACAGATACGCAGTATTTT. The full variable domain, rest sourced from reference TRBV14 and TRBJ2-3, is EAGVTQFPSHSVIEKGQTVTLRCDPISGHDNLYWYRRVMGKEIKFLLHFVKESKQDESGMPNNRFLAERTGGTYSTLKVQPAELEDSGVYFCASSQFEGSGVSTDTQYFGPGTRLTVL.

This clone was counted between two and nine times. The chain carries TRBV27 and TRBJ2-7; D may be TRBD1 (5 bases). CDR1 MNHEY and CDR2 SMNVEV come from the germline V gene (reference sequence). V lost 5 bases and J 0 bases, leaving 20 bases between the germline ends. The CDR3 covers 17 residues. CDR3 nucleotide sequence: TGTGCCAGCAGTAGACTGGGGCTCTCCATTAGCTCCTACGAGCAGTACTTC. Its protein is CASSRLGLSISSYEQYF.

This clone was detected only a few times. This chain joins TRBV9 and TRBJ2-3; D ambiguous. This CDR3 has 15 residues. The ends were cut back, 0 bases at V and 0 bases at J, with 8 bases in the middle. Germline lookup yields CDR1 SGDLS and CDR2 YYNGEE. CDR3 in amino acids: CASSVDSRSTDTQYF. DNA of the CDR3: TGTGCCAGCAGCGTAGATTCCCGGAGCACAGATACGCAGTATTTT. Based on the CDR3 plus reference TRBV9 and TRBJ2-3, the full variable domain is DSGVTQTPKHLITATGQRVTLRCSPRSGDLSVYWYQQSLDQGLQFLIQYYNGEERAKGNILERFSAQQFPDLHSELNLSSLELGDSALYFCASSVDSRSTDTQYFGPGTRLTVL.

This clone came up once. The V gene is TRBV7-2, the J gene TRBJ2-1; D is unclear. The V end lost 4 bases, the J end lost 9 bases, and 13 bases lay between the germline ends. The germline CDR1 and CDR2 sequences are SGHTA and FQGNSA. This CDR3 has 13 residues. The chain's CDR3 is CASSSYNGREQFF. In DNA, the CDR3 is TGTGCCAGCAGCTCGTACAATGGCCGTGAGCAGTTCTTC.

The rearrangement links TRBV4-2 to TRBJ2-2; 8 nucleotides match TRBD2. CDR3 length: 16 amino acids. Germline V gene lookup returns CDR1 LGHNA and CDR2 YNFKEQ. Trimming cost V 0 bases and J 5 bases; bases outside gene matches: 5. The CDR3 DNA sequence: TGTGCCAGCAGCCAAGAACAAGCGGGAGTGACCGGGGAGCTGTTTTTT. Protein product: CASSQEQAGVTGELFF.

This clone was found a few times. This CDR3 reads CASSMDGSYEQYF. The CDR3 region has the DNA TGTGCCAGTAGTATGGACGGCTCCTACGAGCAGTACTTC. The genes are TRBV19 and TRBJ2-7; D is undetermined. From germline, CDR1 is LNHDA and CDR2 SQIVND (reference sequence). Trimming took 3 bases from V and 0 from J, leaving 6 bases between them. The CDR3 is 13 residues long.

In regard to this clone: At the DNA level, this CDR3 is encoded by other sequences in the same sample as well. The chain employs TRBV7-2 and TRBJ2-7, with 8 bases aligning to TRBD1. This CDR3 has 14 residues. V shed 5 bases and J 2 bases; nucleotides not matched to a gene: 5. Germline CDR1 SGHTA, CDR2 FQGNSA. The CDR3 loop reads CASSRGQGPYEQYF. The CDR3 region has the DNA TGTGCCAGCAGCAGAGGACAGGGACCCTACGAGCAGTACTTC.

CDR3 in amino acids: CASSPTGGNNYGYTF. Here the CDR3 DNA reads TGTGCCAGCTCACCAACAGGGGGCAATAACTATGGCTACACCTTC. The V gene is TRBV18, the J gene TRBJ1-2; the match to TRBD1 covers 9 bases. The CDR3 contains 15 residues. The junction had 2 bases not matched to a gene; V was cut back by 2 bases and J by 1 base. Germline-derived CDR1 and CDR2 are KGHSH and LQKENI.

The chain has TRBV5-6 and TRBJ2-6, with D unresolved. With 4 bases removed from V and 0 bases from J, the gap between germline ends came to 11 bases. Germline V CDR1 and CDR2: SGHDT, YYEEEE. The CDR3 runs 16 residues. The CDR3 here is CASSLDKNSGANVLTF. In DNA, the CDR3 is TGTGCCAGCAGCCTAGACAAGAACTCTGGGGCCAACGTCCTGACTTTC.

The rearrangement links TRBV30 to TRBJ1-6; no definite D call. This CDR3 region has 12 residues. Between the trimmed V and J ends, which lost 1 base and 10 bases, there was a span of 8 bases. Germline CDR1 and CDR2: GTSNPN and SVGIG (reference sequence). DNA for the CDR3: TGTGCCTGGAGTGAGCCGATCTCACCCCTCCACTTT. Protein: CAWSEPISPLHF.

This chain links TRBV28 with TRBJ2-2; 7 bases align to TRBD2. The junction had 6 bases not matched to a gene; V was cut back by 4 bases and J by 1 base. CDR3 size: 16 residues. Germline V gives CDR1 MDHEN, CDR2 SYDVKM. The DNA for the CDR3 is TGTGCCAGCAGTTCTCCCCGCGGGGGGAACACCGGGGAGCTGTTTTTT. Translating gives CASSSPRGGNTGELFF. Variable domain in full (rest from reference TRBV28 and TRBJ2-2): DVKVTQSSRYLVKRTGEKVFLECVQDMDHENMFWYRQDPGLGLRLIYFSYDVKMKEKGDIPEGYSVSREKKERFSLILESASTNQTSMYLCASSSPRGGNTGELFFGEGSRLTVL.

This clone was seen a few times. V usage is TRBV15 and J usage is TRBJ1-5, with D unclear. V was clipped by 0 bases and J by 11 bases, with 11 bases between them. This CDR3 has 13 amino acids. CDR1 and CDR2 from the germline V gene are LNHNV and YYDKDF (reference sequence). The chain's CDR3 is CATSRDRAGAQHF. The CDR3 region has the DNA TGTGCCACCAGCAGAGATCGGGCAGGAGCCCAGCATTTT.

The chain combines TRBV7-3 with TRBJ2-1, with 11 positions matching TRBD2. The CDR3 consists of 15 residues. V was clipped by 5 bases and J by 4 bases; unmatched bases: 4. Per the germline V gene, CDR1 is SGHTA and CDR2 is FQGTGA. CDR3 region: CASSPGLAEYNEQFF. In DNA form, the CDR3 reads TGTGCCAGCAGCCCGGGACTAGCGGAGTACAATGAGCAGTTCTTC.

The V gene is TRBV27, the J gene TRBJ1-1; 7 nucleotides match TRBD1. CDR3 length equals 12 residues. V lost 6 bases, J lost 5 bases, and 3 bases stayed unmatched. Per the germline V gene, CDR1 is MNHEY and CDR2 is SMNVEV (reference sequence). The CDR3 reads CASSDRVTEAFF. The CDR3 DNA reads TGTGCCAGCAGCGACAGGGTAACTGAAGCTTTCTTT.

This clone was seen a handful of times. V usage is TRBV1 and J usage is TRBJ2-1. TRBV1 is described as a pseudogene. This CDR3 contains 13 residues. CDR3 residues: CTSSQEDRNEQFF. The CDR3 bases are TGCACCAGCAGCCAAGAGGACCGCAATGAGCAGTTCTTC.

This clone appeared a few times. This rearrangement joins TRBV25-1 to TRBJ1-4; TRBD1 is a possible D gene (6 bases). The CDR3 contains 16 residues. Trimming cost V 0 bases and J 0 bases, with 8 bases left between them. Germline V gene data show CDR1 as MGHDK and CDR2 as SYGVNS. In nucleotides, the CDR3 is TGTGCCAGCAGTGAATATAGGACAGCAACTAATGAAAAACTGTTTTTT. Translation: CASSEYRTATNEKLFF.

The CDR3, as DNA: TGTGCCAGCAGTACTAGCGGGAGGGCCAATGAGCAGTTCTTC. Amino acids: CASSTSGRANEQFF. The V gene is TRBV2, the J gene TRBJ2-1, with 13 bases aligning to TRBD2. After removal of 5 bases from V and 6 bases from J, the junction contained 1 base not matched to a gene. The V gene's germline CDR1 is SNHLY and CDR2 FYNNEI. This CDR3 contains 14 residues.

V gene TRBV7-6 combines with J gene TRBJ2-5; 8 positions agree with TRBD2. Looked up from germline, CDR1 is SGHVS and CDR2 is FNYEAQ. Trimming at V came to 7 bases and at J to 3 bases, leaving 7 bases not matched to a gene. The CDR3 consists of 14 residues. CDR3 DNA: TGTGCCAGCACCCAACTAGCGGCAAAAGAGACCCAGTACTTC. Its protein product is CASTQLAAKETQYF.

V is TRBV7-2 and J is TRBJ2-3, with a tentative D call TRBD2 (6 bases). The CDR3 contains 14 residues. V lost 7 bases and J lost 1, with 12 bases in between. Germline V gene lookup returns CDR1 SGHTA and CDR2 FQGNSA. CDR3 sequence (DNA): TGTGCCAGCATGATGGGCGGGGGCACAGATACGCAGTATTTT. This sequence encodes CASMMGGGTDTQYF.

The chain joins TRBV10-3 to TRBJ1-4, with D perhaps matching TRBD1 (6 bases). Trimming removed 8 bases from V and 7 bases from J, with 14 bases in between. Germline CDR1 and CDR2: ENHRY and SYGVKD. CDR3 length: 13 residues. CDR3 sequence: CAIRGGAGEKLFF. The CDR3 DNA sequence: TGTGCCATCCGTGGGGGGGCTGGTGAAAAACTGTTTTTT.

This clone was seen a handful of times. The chain couples TRBV7-2 to TRBJ2-5; D assignment may be TRBD1 or TRBD2 (6 bases each). This CDR3 is built from 14 residues. V was cut by 6 bases and J by 1 base, with 12 bases left in between. CDR1 is SGHTA and CDR2 is FQGNSA in the germline V gene. CDR3 sequence reads: CASRGGLGQETQYF. The CDR3 nucleotides read TGTGCCAGCAGAGGGGGGCTAGGCCAAGAGACCCAGTACTTC.

This clone has more than one count but fewer than ten. One junction end disagrees with the germline gene, perhaps due to a read error. The same CDR3 arises from other DNA sequences in this sample as well. The chain recombines TRBV7-2 with TRBJ2-6; the D is unclear. The CDR3 length is 13 residues. The germline V gene has CDR1 SGHTA and CDR2 FQGNSA. CDR3 in DNA: TGCGCCAGCAGCCCTTCTGGGGCCAACGTCCTGACTTTC. It codes for CASSPSGANVLTF.

The DNA of the CDR3 is TGTGCCAGCAGGGGGACATCCGGGAACACTGAAGCTTTCTTT. It encodes CASRGTSGNTEAFF. The J gene is TRBJ1-1, the V gene TRBV6-5; D perhaps matches TRBD1 (6 bases). Germline V gives CDR1 MNHEY, CDR2 SVGAGI. This CDR3 region has 14 residues. Trimming removed 6 bases at V and 1 base at J, with 12 bases between.

V usage is TRBV5-4 and J usage is TRBJ2-5; 7 bases agree with TRBD2. The CDR3 sequence is 16 residues long. J was trimmed by 5 bases and V by 3 bases; bases with no gene match: 13. Germline-derived CDR1 and CDR2 are SGHNT and YYREEE (reference sequence). CDR3 amino acids: CASSSRLAGGGETQYF. In nucleotides, the CDR3 is TGTGCCAGCAGCTCCCGACTAGCCGGAGGTGGGGAGACCCAGTACTTC.

This chain joins TRBV13 and TRBJ1-2; 9 positions match TRBD1. Trimming at V came to 2 bases and at J to 3 bases, leaving 10 bases not matched to a gene. The CDR3 totals 17 residues. CDR1 and CDR2 (germline): PRHDT, FYEKMQ (reference sequence). The CDR3 loop reads CASSLQQGASAYYGYTF. CDR3 nucleotide sequence: TGTGCCAGCAGCTTACAACAGGGGGCATCGGCCTACTATGGCTACACCTTC.

This clone came up a few times. J is TRBJ1-4 and V is TRBV28, with D possibly being TRBD1 (5 bases). The CDR3 totals 14 residues. Trimming pared 7 bases from V and 6 bases from J, leaving 15 bases between. Per germline, CDR1 MDHEN and CDR2 SYDVKM. In DNA, the CDR3 is TGTGCCAGCAATAATGCCGGGACGGATGAAAAACTGTTTTTT. It yields the protein CASNNAGTDEKLFF.